One and the same sample provided the 28 T cell receptor beta chains below, sequenced in a study of blood T cells in healthy people across ages. A J-beta primer mix and a sample-barcoded 5' primer were used in a second PCR of roughly 7 to 12 cycles. TCRdb independently ran MiXCR on the 5' RACE reads; one entry per CDR3 protein. The top ten hold 7% to 9% of the sample, which has 1.5 million to 2 million distinct CDR3 sequences, 28% seen once. Sequenced sample: blood. Source of these receptors: a woman in her twenties or thirties in good health.

The chain couples TRBV20-1 to TRBJ2-5; D assignment may be TRBD1 or TRBD2 (5 bases each). The CDR3 is 12 amino acids. Germline CDR1 is DFQATT and CDR2 is SNEGSKA (reference sequence). The CDR3 DNA reads as TGCAGGGCTGGGGGTTTCCAAGAGACCCAGTACTTC. Its translation is CRAGGFQETQYF.

The genes are TRBV7-3 and TRBJ2-5; 7 nucleotides line up with TRBD1. V trimming: 2 bases; J trimming: 3 bases; junction bases outside the gene matches: 6. The CDR3 length is 15 residues. Germline V gene data show CDR1 as SGHTA and CDR2 as FQGTGA. CDR3 region: CASSLLGGPEETQYF. The CDR3 DNA reads as TGTGCCAGCAGCTTACTAGGGGGCCCTGAAGAGACCCAGTACTTC.

In regard to this clonotype: A read error may produce the germline difference seen at one junction end. CDR3 in DNA: TGTGCCGGCAGTGAGGGGGGTGGGTATGGCTACACCTTC. Its translation: CAGSEGGGYGYTF. V usage is TRBV6-6 and J usage is TRBJ1-2; D is possibly TRBD1 (6 bases). The CDR3 extends over 13 amino acids. Germline CDR1 is MNHNY and CDR2 is SVGAGI (reference sequence).

V and J are TRBV7-3 and TRBJ2-3, with 8 nucleotides matching TRBD2. CDR3 length equals 17 residues. Per germline, CDR1 SGHTA and CDR2 FQGTGA. V lost 5 bases, J lost 7 bases, and 17 bases stayed unmatched. CDR3 in amino acids: CASSLLAAAGAVNTQYF. DNA for the CDR3: TGTGCCAGCAGCCTCCTGGCGGCAGCGGGGGCCGTAAATACGCAGTATTTT.

Turning to this clonotype: The junction shows a germline mismatch at one end, possibly a read error. The chain uses TRBV20-1 and TRBJ1-4, with TRBD1 as a possible D gene (6 bases). Germline lookup yields CDR1 DFQATT and CDR2 SNEGSKA (reference sequence). The CDR3 is 16 residues long. CDR3 loop: CSARDRTASTNGKLFF. The CDR3 DNA reads TGCAGTGCTAGAGATCGGACAGCATCAACTAATGGAAAACTGTTTTTT.

CDR3 loop: CASGTGLLSGANVLTF. CDR3 DNA: TGTGCCAGCGGGACAGGTCTACTCTCTGGGGCCAACGTCCTGACTTTC. The gene calls are TRBV6-1 and TRBJ2-6; 8 bases fit TRBD1. The V gene's germline CDR1 is MNHNS and CDR2 SASEGT. The CDR3 is made up of 16 amino acids. V was pared by 8 bases and J by 0 bases, with 6 bases of the junction left unmatched.

The V and J genes are TRBV3-1 and TRBJ2-3; D is unclear. This CDR3 contains 15 residues. The V end lost 0 bases, the J end lost 6 bases, and 13 bases lay between the germline ends. Germline lookup yields CDR1 LGHDT and CDR2 YNNKEL (reference sequence). The CDR3 region is CASSQDGALGDTQYF. The CDR3 DNA is TGTGCCAGCAGCCAAGATGGAGCGCTGGGGGATACGCAGTATTTT.

The chain has TRBV20-1 and TRBJ2-1, with D hard to call. V lost 3 bases to trimming and J lost 12 bases, with 12 bases between them. This CDR3 contains 11 residues. Germline CDR1 is DFQATT and CDR2 is SNEGSKA (reference sequence). CDR3 residues: CSASQPRTQFF. CDR3 nucleotides: TGCAGTGCTAGCCAGCCCCGGACGCAGTTCTTC.

This clonotype has only a few counts. This chain joins TRBV25-1 and TRBJ1-2, with D possibly TRBD1 on 5 matching bases. Germline V gene sequence: CDR1 MGHDK, CDR2 SYGVNS. The CDR3 consists of 14 residues. Trimming removed 4 bases at V and 5 bases at J, with 14 bases between. The CDR3: CASSAIETDYGYTF. CDR3 sequence (DNA): TGTGCCAGCAGTGCGATAGAGACAGATTATGGCTACACCTTC.

This clonotype showed up just a few times. The V call is TRBV6-1, the J call TRBJ2-7; D is unresolved. The CDR3 covers 15 residues. Germline CDR1 reads MNHNS; CDR2 reads SASEGT. V was trimmed by 4 bases and J by 1 base, leaving 14 bases between them. As DNA, the CDR3 is TGTGCCAGCAGTGTCAAAGGTTTACCTTCCTACGAGCAGTACTTC. As protein: CASSVKGLPSYEQYF.

Concerning this clonotype itself: A junction boundary mismatches the germline segment, possibly from a read error. This chain uses TRBV5-1 with TRBJ2-5, with D perhaps TRBD1 (6 bases). The CDR3 length is 14 residues. CDR1 is SGHRS and CDR2 is YFSETQ in the germline V gene. The CDR3 nucleotides read TGCGCTAGCAGCTTTAACAGGGCCGTTGAGACCCAGTACTTC. Translating it yields CASSFNRAVETQYF. The full variable domain, rest sourced from reference TRBV5-1 and TRBJ2-5, is KAGVTQTPRYLIKTRGQQVTLSCSPISGHRSVSWYQQTPGQGLQFLFEYFSETQRNKGNFPGRFSGRQFSNSRSEMNVSTLELGDSALYLCASSFNRAVETQYFGPGTRLLVL.

This clonotype has a handful of counts. The J gene is TRBJ2-3, the V gene TRBV5-1; D tentatively fits TRBD1 or TRBD2 (5 bases each). V was cut by 3 bases and J by 0 bases, with 14 bases left in between. CDR1 and CDR2 from the germline V gene are SGHRS and YFSETQ. This CDR3 is built from 16 residues. DNA for the CDR3: TGCGCCAGCAGCTGGGGGACGGTGACTAGCACAGATACGCAGTATTTT. This encodes CASSWGTVTSTDTQYF.

This clonotype has just a few counts. Germline and junction disagree at one end, which may indicate a read error. J is TRBJ2-2 and V is TRBV14; D might be TRBD2 (5 bases). The germline V gene encodes CDR1 SGHDN and CDR2 FVKESK. CDR3 length: 14 amino acids. In nucleotides, the CDR3 is TGTGCCAGCAGCCAAGAAAGTTTGGTCGGGGAGATGTTTTTT. This sequence encodes CASSQESLVGEMFF.

This clonotype was observed many times. V usage is TRBV5-1 and J usage is TRBJ2-7; the match to TRBD1 covers 7 bases. Unmatched junction bases numbered 11, after V lost 10 bases and J lost 4 bases. Germline V gene lookup returns CDR1 SGHRS and CDR2 YFSETQ. CDR3 length: 13 residues. CDR3 loop: CASSTGATYEQYF. The CDR3 coding sequence is TGCGCCTCCTCAACAGGGGCGACTTACGAGCAGTACTTC. The full variable domain, its missing parts supplied by reference TRBV5-1 and TRBJ2-7, is KAGVTQTPRYLIKTRGQQVTLSCSPISGHRSVSWYQQTPGQGLQFLFEYFSETQRNKGNFPGRFSGRQFSNSRSEMNVSTLELGDSALYLCASSTGATYEQYFGPGTRLTVT.

This clonotype has more than one count but fewer than ten. The chain is built from TRBV9 and TRBJ1-2; possible D gene TRBD1, 6 bases. The CDR3 is made up of 14 amino acids. Germline CDR1 is SGDLS and CDR2 is YYNGEE. V lost 4 bases and J 13 bases, leaving 23 bases between the germline ends. The CDR3 sequence is CASSPTGTIMAGTF. DNA for the CDR3: TGTGCCAGCAGCCCTACCGGGACAATTATGGCTGGCACCTTC.

This clonotype was observed at least ten times. The rearrangement uses TRBV7-8 and TRBJ2-7, with TRBD1 identical over 9 bases. Germline V lookup: CDR1 SGHVS, CDR2 FQNEAQ. After removal of 4 bases from V and 3 bases from J, the junction contained 13 bases not matched to a gene. The CDR3 totals 17 residues. The CDR3 spells CASSSFAGQGRNYEQYF. The DNA for the CDR3 is TGTGCCAGCAGCTCCTTTGCGGGACAGGGAAGGAACTACGAGCAGTACTTC.

For this clonotype: The junction does not match germline at one end; this may be a read error. The chain employs TRBV10-3 and TRBJ2-1; D uncertain. CDR1 is ENHRY, CDR2 SYGVKD, per germline. CDR3 length: 12 residues. The CDR3 loop is CATSEFMGEQFF. The CDR3 DNA sequence: TGTGCCACCAGTGAGTTTATGGGTGAGCAGTTCTTC.

This clonotype was observed a single time. This chain joins TRBV6-2 or TRBV6-3 and TRBJ2-3; D is uncertain. This CDR3 contains 13 residues. Germline V gives CDR1 MNHEY, CDR2 SVGEGT. V was cut by 7 bases and J by 3 bases, with 11 bases left in between. CDR3 nucleotides: TGTGCCAGCATCCGTCAACCGACAGATACGCAGTATTTT. Translating gives CASIRQPTDTQYF.

This clonotype has a count of ten or more. This rearrangement joins TRBV7-9 to TRBJ2-5; D unclear. The CDR3 loop spans 13 amino acids. Germline CDR1 reads SEHNR; CDR2 reads FQNEAQ (reference sequence). V gave up 5 bases and J gave up 2 bases, with 9 bases separating them. Written as DNA, the CDR3 is TGTGCCAGCAGCCGGCTCCCGCAAGAGACCCAGTACTTC. Its translation is CASSRLPQETQYF. Filled out from reference TRBV7-9 and TRBJ2-5, the complete variable domain reads DTGVSQNPRHKITKRGQNVTFRCDPISEHNRLYWYRQTLGQGPEFLTYFQNEAQLEKSRLLSDRFSAERPKGSFSTLEIQRTEQGDSAMYLCASSRLPQETQYFGPGTRLLVL.

In this sample, this clonotype turned up a few times. The chain is built from TRBV15 and TRBJ2-4, with D uncertain. Matching the DNA end better, TRBJ2-7 makes the J call doubtful. There are 12 residues in the CDR3. Germline-derived CDR1 and CDR2 are LNHNV and YYDKDF (reference sequence). The CDR3: CATSVKGYEQYF. CDR3 bases: TGTGCCACCAGTGTAAAGGGCTACGAGCAGTACTTC.

The rearrangement joins TRBV20-1 to TRBJ1-2; D unclear. The V gene's germline CDR1 is DFQATT and CDR2 SNEGSKA (reference sequence). V was cut by 2 bases and J by 8 bases, with 15 bases left in between. This CDR3 region has 13 residues. This chain's CDR3 is CSARRAYPDGYTF. Written as DNA, the CDR3 is TGCAGTGCTAGACGGGCGTACCCTGACGGCTACACCTTC.

This clonotype was seen more than once but under ten times. The chain joins TRBV18 to TRBJ2-3, with D tentatively TRBD1 (6 bases). The ends were cut back, 0 bases at V and 6 bases at J, with 19 bases in the middle. There are 17 residues in the CDR3. Germline CDR1 is KGHSH and CDR2 is LQKENI. This CDR3 reads CASSPPRGTRVGDTQYF. CDR3 sequence (DNA): TGTGCCAGCTCACCACCTCGAGGGACAAGGGTCGGGGATACGCAGTATTTT.

The sample holds a few counts of this clonotype. The CDR3 DNA is TGTGCCAGCACCAGCCTCAATAATTCACCCCTCCACTTT. As protein: CASTSLNNSPLHF. This chain joins TRBV28 and TRBJ1-6; D ambiguous. V was shortened by 7 bases and J by 5 bases, with 9 bases between the two germline ends. The CDR3 runs 13 residues. Germline V CDR1 and CDR2: MDHEN, SYDVKM.

The chain has TRBV7-9 and TRBJ1-5; D perhaps matches TRBD1 (5 bases). The CDR3 has 17 residues. Trimming removed 1 base at V and 0 bases at J, with 13 bases between. Germline V CDR1 and CDR2: SEHNR, FQNEAQ (reference sequence). In nucleotides, the CDR3 is TGTGCCAGCAGCTTAGATTCGTTGGGGGGTAGCAATCAGCCCCAGCATTTT. Translated: CASSLDSLGGSNQPQHF.

This clonotype was seen only once. CDR3: CATRRTTIDEQYF. CDR3 nucleotides: TGTGCCACCAGACGGACTACGATCGATGAGCAGTACTTC. The chain has TRBV15 and TRBJ2-5; maybe TRBD2 (6 bases). The CDR3 covers 13 residues. V was cut by 6 bases and J by 11 bases, with 19 bases left in between. The germline CDR1 and CDR2 sequences are LNHNV and YYDKDF (reference sequence).

The V call is TRBV2, the J call TRBJ1-3; D is undetermined. The CDR3 runs 13 residues. Per germline, CDR1 SNHLY and CDR2 FYNNEI. Trimming took 10 bases from V and 0 from J, leaving 10 bases between them. In DNA form, the CDR3 reads TGTGCCACCCTACGATTCTCTGGAAACACCATATATTTT. The encoded protein is CATLRFSGNTIYF.

This clonotype turned up a few times. The chain combines TRBV7-8 with TRBJ1-2, with D maybe TRBD1 (5 bases). In germline, CDR1 is SGHVS, CDR2 FQNEAQ. CDR3 length equals 15 residues. V lost 0 bases and J 3 bases, leaving 11 bases between the germline ends. This CDR3 reads CASSLAGGGDYGYTF. The DNA for the CDR3 is TGTGCCAGCAGCTTAGCTGGCGGGGGAGACTATGGCTACACCTTC.

This clonotype was recorded a few times. The chain's CDR3 is CASSSRDGENNQPQHF. The CDR3 DNA sequence: TGTGCCAGCAGTTCTAGGGACGGAGAAAACAATCAGCCCCAGCATTTT. This sequence joins TRBV6-6 and TRBJ1-5, with a tentative D call TRBD1 (5 bases). The CDR3 consists of 16 residues. Germline CDR1 is MNHNY and CDR2 is SVGAGI (reference sequence). Deletions cut 4 bases from V and 3 bases from J, with 16 bases between.